This T cell receptor (beta chain) comes out of a study of cytomegalovirus exposure and HLA in healthy donors. The donors formed part of the approximately 130-subject validation cohort, distinct from the 666-subject first cohort. Libraries were prepared by immunoSEQ multiplex PCR; TCRdb keeps only in-frame clonotypes and omits some of them. The data show tens of thousands of clones, with 85% to 90% seen just once and over 1.5% held by the top ten. Overall study findings and caveats: Researchers reported that three CMV-associated chains were confirmed in vitro as CMV antigen-specific. Subsequent analysis showed first-cohort TCR clusters tending to co-occur in 120 or so validation repertoires.

The CDR3 is made up of 16 amino acids. Germline CDR1 is MDHEN and CDR2 is SYDVKM. V lost 4 bases and J lost 3; bases outside the gene matches: 11. Concerning this clone: Its antigen is as yet unknown.

The sequenced sample was PBMCs. This clonotype originated in a woman aged 18-29 years in good health and CMV-seronegative. The chain joins TRBV28 to TRBJ2-7, with 8 bases fitting TRBD1. CDR3 sequence: CASSSLRQGRIYEQYF. DNA of the CDR3: TGTGCCAGCAGTTCTCTTCGACAGGGGCGAATCTACGAGCAGTACTTC.